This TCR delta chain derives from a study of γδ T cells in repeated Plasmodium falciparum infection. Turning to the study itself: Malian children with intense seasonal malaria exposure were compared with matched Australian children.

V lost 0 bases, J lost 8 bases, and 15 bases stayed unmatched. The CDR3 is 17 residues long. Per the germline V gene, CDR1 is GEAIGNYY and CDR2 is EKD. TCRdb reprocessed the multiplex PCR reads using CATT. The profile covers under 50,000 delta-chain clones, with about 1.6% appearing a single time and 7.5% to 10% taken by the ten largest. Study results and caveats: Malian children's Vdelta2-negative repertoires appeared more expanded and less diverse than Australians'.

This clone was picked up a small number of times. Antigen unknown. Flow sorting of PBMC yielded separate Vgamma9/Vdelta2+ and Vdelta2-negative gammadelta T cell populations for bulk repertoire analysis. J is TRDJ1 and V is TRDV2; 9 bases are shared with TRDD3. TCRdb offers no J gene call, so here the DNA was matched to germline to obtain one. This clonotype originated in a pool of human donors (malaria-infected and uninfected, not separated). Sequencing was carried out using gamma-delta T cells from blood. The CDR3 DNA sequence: TGTGCCTGTGACACCGTCCGTCGTACTGGGGGAGACGAAAAACTCATCTTT. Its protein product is CACDTVRRTGGDEKLIF.